The 24 T cell receptor beta chains below all came from one sample that was sequenced in a study of Ad26.COV2.S vaccination and SARS-CoV-2 variants. Sequencing used immunoSEQ multiplex PCR; TCRdb keeps in-frame clones, though not all of them. The data show hundreds of thousands of clones, more than 80% seen once. The treatment was: 15 to 20 received Ad26.COV2.S at low or high dose, single or two shots; about 5 received placebo; per-sample allocation not given. After the first vaccine or placebo injection, samples were drawn on day 63. Sequencing was performed on peripheral blood, taken in a trial of Ad26.COV2.S vaccine versus placebo. The source is a person between 18 and 60 years old who received the Ad26.COV2.S COVID-19 vaccine or a placebo.

The chain recombines TRBV25-1 with TRBJ2-1, with 7 bases aligning to TRBD1. In germline, CDR1 is MGHDK, CDR2 SYGVNS. CDR3 length: 15 residues. The ends lost 7 bases at V and 1 base at J; junction bases unmatched: 7. This chain's CDR3 is CASMARRGSYNEQFF. In DNA, the CDR3 is TGTGCCAGCATGGCGCGCAGGGGGTCCTACAATGAGCAGTTCTTC.

The rearrangement uses TRBV6-5 and TRBJ1-2; a weak D match, TRBD1 (5 bases). The CDR3 spans 14 residues. Germline-derived CDR1 and CDR2 are MNHEY and SVGAGI. The V gene lost 6 bases and the J gene lost 7 bases, with 18 bases spanning the gap. CDR3 protein: CASRYRDPGLGYTF. Here the CDR3 DNA reads TGTGCCAGCAGGTACCGGGACCCCGGGCTTGGCTACACCTTC.

The chain joins TRBV15 to TRBJ2-1; D might be TRBD1 (6 bases). This CDR3 is built from 18 residues. The V end lost 0 bases, the J end lost 3 bases, and 18 bases lay between the germline ends. Germline lookup yields CDR1 LNHNV and CDR2 YYDKDF (reference sequence). CDR3 coding DNA: TGTGCCACCAGCAGAGATCTCAGGGGCTCGCAATACTACAATGAGCAGTTCTTC. Translation: CATSRDLRGSQYYNEQFF. The full variable domain, completed using reference TRBV15 and TRBJ2-1, is DAMVIQNPRYQVTQFGKPVTLSCSQTLNHNVMYWYQQKSSQAPKLLFHYYDKDFNNEADTPDNFQSRRPNTSFCFLDIRSPGLGDTAMYLCATSRDLRGSQYYNEQFFGPGTRLTVL.

This sequence joins TRBV10-3 and TRBJ2-3; the D gene is possibly TRBD2 (6 bases). The CDR3 length is 15 residues. V lost 5 bases and J 6 bases, leaving 18 bases between the germline ends. Germline values: CDR1 ENHRY, CDR2 SYGVKD. The CDR3 DNA reads TGTGCCATCAGTCCTATAGCGGAGGGGACGGATACGCAGTATTTT. This translates into CAISPIAEGTDTQYF.

This sequence joins TRBV19 and TRBJ1-1; no definite D call. The CDR3 extends over 13 amino acids. Germline loops: CDR1 LNHDA, CDR2 SQIVND (reference sequence). V shed 5 bases and J shed 3 bases, with 10 bases lying between them. DNA of the CDR3: TGTGCCAGTAGTCGAGGGTTCCACACTGAAGCTTTCTTT. Residues: CASSRGFHTEAFF.

In this sample, this clone turned up once. V is TRBV7-2 and J is TRBJ2-7; D might be TRBD2 (6 bases). CDR1 is SGHTA, CDR2 FQGNSA, per germline. This CDR3 has 15 residues. V lost 5 bases and J 2 bases, leaving 16 bases between the germline ends. Here the CDR3 DNA reads TGTGCCAGCAGCCCCCCGCGGGGTTCTACCTACGAGCAGTACTTC. It is translated as CASSPPRGSTYEQYF.

The V gene is TRBV28, the J gene TRBJ1-5, with D possibly TRBD1 on 5 matching bases. Germline loops: CDR1 MDHEN, CDR2 SYDVKM. The ends were cut back, 6 bases at V and 0 bases at J, with 12 bases in the middle. This CDR3 has 15 amino acids. CDR3: CASRSGGGSNQPQHF. The CDR3 bases are TGTGCCAGCAGGTCCGGGGGGGGTAGCAATCAGCCCCAGCATTTT.

V is TRBV5-1 and J is TRBJ2-7; D is undetermined. The CDR3 consists of 13 residues. Germline V lookup: CDR1 SGHRS, CDR2 YFSETQ. Between the trimmed V and J ends, which lost 3 bases and 2 bases, there was a span of 9 bases. CDR3 DNA: TGCGCCAGCAGCTCGGCCCGGACCTACGAGCAGTACTTC. This sequence encodes CASSSARTYEQYF.

The chain links TRBV19 to TRBJ2-3; D is unresolved. CDR3 size: 15 residues. Deletions cut 1 base from V and 2 bases from J, with 10 bases between. CDR1 and CDR2 from the germline V gene are LNHDA and SQIVND (reference sequence). CDR3 sequence reads: CASSIGLFFTDTQYF. CDR3 bases: TGTGCCAGTAGTATAGGTCTATTCTTCACAGATACGCAGTATTTT.

The rearrangement uses TRBV13 and TRBJ2-3; 10 bases line up with TRBD1. This CDR3 has 13 amino acids. Trimming cost V 7 bases and J 5 bases; bases outside gene matches: 3. Germline loops: CDR1 PRHDT, CDR2 FYEKMQ (reference sequence). In DNA, the CDR3 is TGTGCCAGCACGGACAGGGGGAAAGATACGCAGTATTTT. Protein product: CASTDRGKDTQYF. Full variable domain (outside the CDR3, taken from reference TRBV13 and TRBJ2-3): AAGVIQSPRHLIKEKRETATLKCYPIPRHDTVYWYQQGPGQDPQFLISFYEKMQSDKGSIPDRFSAQQFSDYHSELNMSSLELGDSALYFCASTDRGKDTQYFGPGTRLTVL.

This clone has just one count. This rearrangement joins TRBV5-1 to TRBJ2-7, with D unclear. Germline V gene data show CDR1 as SGHRS and CDR2 as YFSETQ. Trimming took 0 bases from V and 2 from J, leaving 12 bases between them. CDR3 length: 15 residues. The CDR3 region is CASSLEGLSAYEQYF. The CDR3 nucleotides are TGCGCCAGCAGCTTGGAAGGGCTGTCGGCCTACGAGCAGTACTTC.

This clone appeared a few times. The rearrangement joins TRBV14 to TRBJ2-7; D gene uncertain. The germline gives CDR1 SGHDN, CDR2 FVKESK. The CDR3 totals 15 residues. V lost 4 bases and J lost 0, with 13 bases in between. CDR3 DNA sequence: TGTGCCAGCAGCCGAGCTTATGAAAGCTCCTACGAGCAGTACTTC. Protein product: CASSRAYESSYEQYF.

The chain joins TRBV19 to TRBJ2-1; D is perhaps TRBD2 (5 bases). With 4 bases removed from V and 4 bases from J, the gap between germline ends came to 8 bases. The CDR3 loop spans 13 amino acids. From germline, CDR1 is LNHDA and CDR2 SQIVND (reference sequence). The CDR3 DNA reads TGTGCCAGTAGTACGGGATTGTACAATGAGCAGTTCTTC. It codes for CASSTGLYNEQFF. The full variable domain, rest sourced from reference TRBV19 and TRBJ2-1, is DGGITQSPKYLFRKEGQNVTLSCEQNLNHDAMYWYRQDPGQGLRLIYYSQIVNDFQKGDIAEGYSVSREKKESFPLTVTSAQKNPTAFYLCASSTGLYNEQFFGPGTRLTVL.

The CDR3 sequence: CAWGDAGTEAFF. CDR3 in DNA: TGTGCCTGGGGAGACGCGGGGACTGAAGCTTTCTTT. This rearrangement joins TRBV30 to TRBJ1-1; D unclear. CDR3 length: 12 residues. V was shortened by 5 bases and J by 5 bases, with 12 bases between the two germline ends. From germline, CDR1 is GTSNPN and CDR2 SVGIG (reference sequence).

V gene TRBV19 combines with J gene TRBJ2-5; D gene uncertain. Germline CDR1 is LNHDA and CDR2 is SQIVND (reference sequence). Trimming removed 4 bases at V and 1 base at J, with 10 bases between. The CDR3 is made up of 14 amino acids. The DNA of the CDR3 is TGTGCCAGTAGTACGCCGGCGTTCCAAGAGACCCAGTACTTC. This encodes CASSTPAFQETQYF. The full variable domain, its missing parts supplied by reference TRBV19 and TRBJ2-5, is DGGITQSPKYLFRKEGQNVTLSCEQNLNHDAMYWYRQDPGQGLRLIYYSQIVNDFQKGDIAEGYSVSREKKESFPLTVTSAQKNPTAFYLCASSTPAFQETQYFGPGTRLLVL.

Of note for this clone: Different DNA sequences within this sample yield the same CDR3. This chain connects TRBV27 to TRBJ1-5; no clear D gene. The CDR3 covers 13 residues. Deletions cut 3 bases from V and 7 bases from J, with 10 bases between. Germline values: CDR1 MNHEY, CDR2 SMNVEV (reference sequence). The CDR3 spells CASSLGVNQPQHF. The CDR3 nucleotides read TGTGCCAGCAGTTTGGGCGTGAACCAGCCCCAGCATTTT.

The J gene is TRBJ2-3, the V gene TRBV29-1; possible D gene TRBD2, 6 bases. CDR3 length: 17 amino acids. Trimming removed 6 bases at V and 2 bases at J, with 24 bases between. Germline V gene sequence: CDR1 SQVTM, CDR2 ANQGSEA. CDR3 in amino acids: CSVAVRDFGTTTDTQYF. The CDR3 nucleotides read TGCAGCGTCGCCGTCCGGGACTTTGGCACCACCACAGATACGCAGTATTTT.

On this clone: Being one base from a much bigger clone, this may be a read error. This chain uses TRBV3-1 (or the pseudogene TRBV3-2) with TRBJ1-2; the match to TRBD1 covers 8 bases. Per the germline V gene, CDR1 is LGHDT and CDR2 is YNNKEL (reference sequence). The CDR3 runs to 13 residues. Losses at the gene ends were 4 bases for V and 5 bases for J; bases not matched to a gene: 3. The CDR3 DNA is TGTGCCAGCAGCCTCGGACAGGGATATGGCTACACCTTC. The encoded protein is CASSLGQGYGYTF.

This chain joins TRBV1 and TRBJ1-3. TRBV1 is a pseudogene segment. This CDR3 contains 15 residues. CDR3 nucleotide sequence: TGCACCAGCAGCCAAAGATCGGGACCGGGAAACACCATATATTTT. As protein: CTSSQRSGPGNTIYF.

The V gene is TRBV6-5, the J gene TRBJ2-3, with 9 bases aligning to TRBD1. Germline V gene data show CDR1 as MNHEY and CDR2 as SVGAGI. V was pared by 0 bases and J by 5 bases, with 3 bases of the junction left unmatched. This CDR3 has 15 amino acids. CDR3 in amino acids: CASSYSTGGRDTQYF. In DNA, the CDR3 is TGTGCCAGCAGTTACTCGACAGGGGGAAGAGATACGCAGTATTTT.

The J gene is TRBJ1-4, the V gene TRBV27; D is perhaps TRBD1 (5 bases). Germline V gene lookup returns CDR1 MNHEY and CDR2 SMNVEV (reference sequence). The CDR3 is made up of 17 amino acids. V was shortened by 5 bases and J by 0 bases, with 16 bases between the two germline ends. CDR3 loop: CASSPTGTLATNEKLFF. CDR3 in DNA: TGTGCCAGCAGTCCCACCGGGACGTTGGCAACTAATGAAAAACTGTTTTTT.

The chain uses TRBV20-1 and TRBJ2-1; D call uncertain. Germline V CDR1 and CDR2: DFQATT, SNEGSKA (reference sequence). V gave up 6 bases and J gave up 9 bases, with 9 bases separating them. The CDR3 has 10 residues. CDR3 nucleotide sequence: TGCAGTGCCTACCCCGGTGAGCAGTTCTTC. It encodes CSAYPGEQFF.

V usage is TRBV27 and J usage is TRBJ2-1, with TRBD2 as a possible D gene (6 bases). V gave up 5 bases and J gave up 7 bases, with 15 bases separating them. The CDR3 sequence is 14 residues long. The germline CDR1 and CDR2 sequences are MNHEY and SMNVEV (reference sequence). CDR3 sequence (DNA): TGTGCCAGCAGTCAAGCGGGCTCCATAAATGAGCAGTTCTTC. It codes for CASSQAGSINEQFF.

The V gene is TRBV6-5, the J gene TRBJ2-5, with 7 bases identical to TRBD1. Germline-derived CDR1 and CDR2 are MNHEY and SVGAGI. This CDR3 contains 15 residues. The V gene end was trimmed by 5 bases and the J gene end by 5 bases; junction bases not matched to a gene: 11. The CDR3 is CASSTRDRPRETQYF. CDR3 in DNA: TGTGCCAGCAGTACCCGGGACAGACCCCGGGAGACCCAGTACTTC.